This passage covers 22 T cell receptor beta chains from one sample sequenced in a study of blood T cell repertoires in COVID-19. Using immunoSEQ multiplex PCR, the repertoire was profiled, and TCRdb retains in-frame clones only, with some absent. The sample records around 81,000 clones, approximately 80% being singletons. The sequencing sample was made of peripheral blood. All receptors derive from an elderly man with acute or convalescent COVID-19.

The chain combines TRBV27 with TRBJ1-5, with 8 bases matching TRBD1. The germline V gene has CDR1 MNHEY and CDR2 SMNVEV (reference sequence). V gave up 6 bases and J gave up 5 bases; unmatched junction bases: 9. There are 15 residues in the CDR3. Written as DNA, the CDR3 is TGTGCCAGCAGATTCGTTTCGACAGGGGATCAGCCCCAGCATTTT. Translated, it gives CASRFVSTGDQPQHF.

The genes are TRBV7-2 and TRBJ1-2; no clear D gene. Trimming pared 3 bases from V and 1 base from J, leaving 12 bases between. Germline lookup yields CDR1 SGHTA and CDR2 FQGNSA. The CDR3 is 15 amino acids. CDR3 sequence: CASSFSSRVNYGYTF. The CDR3 DNA sequence: TGTGCCAGCAGCTTCTCGTCCCGGGTTAACTATGGCTACACCTTC.

The chain carries TRBV2 and TRBJ2-2; 8 bases agree with TRBD1. From germline, CDR1 is SNHLY and CDR2 FYNNEI. V shed 0 bases and J 1 base; nucleotides not matched to a gene: 1. This CDR3 has 16 residues. CDR3 sequence reads: CASSEAGTGNTGELFF. DNA of the CDR3: TGTGCCAGCAGTGAAGCCGGGACAGGGAACACCGGGGAGCTGTTTTTT.

The chain joins TRBV5-5 to TRBJ2-7, with 7 nucleotides matching TRBD1. The junction had 7 bases not matched to a gene; V was cut back by 0 bases and J by 4 bases. CDR1 is SGHKS and CDR2 is YYEKEE in the germline V gene (reference sequence). The CDR3 sequence is 15 residues long. CDR3 nucleotides: TGTGCCAGCAGCTTGGTCAGGGACAGCGAGTACGAGCAGTACTTC. Translating it yields CASSLVRDSEYEQYF.

The chain joins TRBV19 to TRBJ1-5, with D possibly matching TRBD1 (6 bases). The germline V gene has CDR1 LNHDA and CDR2 SQIVND (reference sequence). V was shortened by 10 bases and J by 9 bases, with 22 bases between the two germline ends. The CDR3 consists of 14 residues. CDR3 in DNA: TGTGCCATCGGTAGCAGGGGAATATCAATGCCCCAGCATTTT. Translated, it gives CAIGSRGISMPQHF.

This chain uses TRBV19 with TRBJ1-5, with a tentative D call TRBD1 (6 bases). CDR3 length equals 15 residues. V was clipped by 6 bases and J by 0 bases, with 12 bases between them. Germline CDR1 and CDR2: LNHDA and SQIVND (reference sequence). As DNA, the CDR3 is TGTGCCAGTAGGCAGGGGTGGAATAGCAATCAGCCCCAGCATTTT. Protein product: CASRQGWNSNQPQHF.

This clone was observed a few times. CDR3: CASSSRQLSSPLHF. The CDR3, as DNA: TGTGCCAGCAGCTCCCGACAGCTCAGTTCACCCCTCCACTTT. V is TRBV14 and J is TRBJ1-6; D may be TRBD1 (5 bases). V lost 5 bases, J lost 9 bases, and 14 bases lay in between. Looked up from germline, CDR1 is SGHDN and CDR2 is FVKESK. This CDR3 is built from 14 residues.

The chain combines TRBV19 with TRBJ1-1; no firm D call. Germline CDR1 is LNHDA and CDR2 is SQIVND (reference sequence). The CDR3 covers 12 residues. V shed 5 bases and J shed 11 bases, with 15 bases lying between them. The CDR3 loop is CASSSSLPWAFF. For the CDR3, the DNA is TGTGCCAGTAGTTCTTCACTCCCCTGGGCTTTCTTT.

This clone has at least ten counts. V gene TRBV7-8 combines with J gene TRBJ1-2; TRBD1 is a possible D gene (6 bases). Trimming removed 6 bases from V and 8 bases from J, with 13 bases in between. The CDR3 runs 12 residues. Germline assignment: CDR1 SGHVS and CDR2 FQNEAQ. The CDR3 is CASRAGAEGYTF. CDR3 coding DNA: TGTGCCAGCAGGGCGGGGGCCGAAGGCTACACCTTC.

The CDR3 region is CASSQDPPTQGESGNTIYF. As DNA, the CDR3 is TGTGCCAGCAGCCAAGATCCCCCCACACAGGGGGAGTCTGGAAACACCATATATTTT. The gene calls are TRBV3-1 (or the pseudogene TRBV3-2) and TRBJ1-3; 8 nucleotides align to TRBD1. V shed 0 bases, J shed 1 base, and the junction held 11 bases outside the gene matches. The CDR3 has 19 residues. Germline V gives CDR1 LGHDT, CDR2 YNNKEL (reference sequence).

V usage is TRBV6-2 or TRBV6-3 and J usage is TRBJ1-2, with a weak D call TRBD1 (5 bases). V dropped 1 base and J dropped 2 bases, with 17 bases sitting between them. This CDR3 has 17 amino acids. Germline-derived CDR1 and CDR2 are MNHEY and SVGEGT. CDR3 protein: CASSYFGRRGLNYGYTF. CDR3 sequence (DNA): TGTGCCAGCAGTTACTTCGGCCGGAGGGGACTAAACTATGGCTACACCTTC.

A single count supports this clone. The CDR3 sequence: CASSQNGLAGPTNEQFF. The CDR3 DNA reads as TGTGCCAGCAGCCAGAACGGGCTAGCGGGGCCCACCAATGAGCAGTTCTTC. This chain uses TRBV3-1 (or the pseudogene TRBV3-2) with TRBJ2-1; the match to TRBD2 covers 9 bases. Looked up from germline, CDR1 is LGHDT and CDR2 is YNNKEL (reference sequence). The CDR3 has 17 residues. Germline trimming cut 3 bases from V and 6 bases from J; bases unmatched to any gene: 12.

V is TRBV6-2 or TRBV6-3 and J is TRBJ1-3; D might be TRBD1 (5 bases). The CDR3 sequence is 16 residues long. Germline values: CDR1 MNHEY, CDR2 SVGEGT. V gave up 0 bases and J gave up 4 bases, with 13 bases separating them. This CDR3 reads CASSYSMGPKGNTIYF. The CDR3 DNA sequence: TGTGCCAGCAGTTACTCGATGGGGCCTAAAGGAAACACCATATATTTT.

The chain couples TRBV5-1 to TRBJ2-2, with TRBD2 matching over 7 bases. Trimming took 0 bases from V and 0 from J; bases not matched to a gene: 5. CDR1 is SGHRS and CDR2 is YFSETQ in the germline V gene. CDR3 length: 17 residues. The CDR3 nucleotides read TGCGCCAGCAGCTTGGTGTCTAGCGGTGCGAACACCGGGGAGCTGTTTTTT. This gives the protein CASSLVSSGANTGELFF.

The V and J genes are TRBV5-1 and TRBJ1-2, with a tentative D call TRBD1 (6 bases). CDR3 length: 15 amino acids. V lost 4 bases and J lost 12, with 25 bases in between. CDR1 is SGHRS and CDR2 is YFSETQ in the germline V gene. CDR3 sequence: CASSPSILRQEVDTF. The DNA for the CDR3 is TGCGCCAGCAGCCCCTCTATCCTGCGACAGGAGGTCGACACCTTC. Full variable domain (rest looked up from reference TRBV5-1 and TRBJ1-2): KAGVTQTPRYLIKTRGQQVTLSCSPISGHRSVSWYQQTPGQGLQFLFEYFSETQRNKGNFPGRFSGRQFSNSRSEMNVSTLELGDSALYLCASSPSILRQEVDTFGSGTRLTVV.

This chain uses TRBV24-1 with TRBJ2-7; D may be TRBD2 (5 bases). CDR3 size: 13 residues. Germline V gives CDR1 KGHDR, CDR2 SFDVKD. The V end lost 9 bases, the J end lost 5 bases, and 16 bases lay between the germline ends. For the CDR3, the DNA is TGTGCCACCCAGGACGGAGCGGCCAACGAGCAGTACTTC. As protein: CATQDGAANEQYF.

The V gene is TRBV7-9, the J gene TRBJ2-1; the match to TRBD1 covers 7 bases. This CDR3 is 16 amino acids long. V lost 1 base to trimming and J lost 7 bases; unmatched junction nucleotides: 10. The V gene's germline CDR1 is SEHNR and CDR2 FQNEAQ (reference sequence). CDR3 coding DNA: TGTGCCAGCAGCTTAGGCGGCAGGGGGTTGGAGAATGAGCAGTTCTTC. Translating it yields CASSLGGRGLENEQFF.

This clone was seen a single time. The rearrangement joins TRBV18 to TRBJ2-7; 8 nucleotides align to TRBD1. The CDR3 has 14 residues. Germline V gives CDR1 KGHSH, CDR2 LQKENI. Unmatched junction bases numbered 7, after V lost 5 bases and J lost 4 bases. CDR3 DNA sequence: TGTGCCAGCTCATCGAGGACAGGGAGATACGAGCAGTACTTC. It specifies CASSSRTGRYEQYF.

The chain carries TRBV19 and TRBJ1-2; 8 bases fit TRBD1. The germline V gene encodes CDR1 LNHDA and CDR2 SQIVND (reference sequence). The CDR3 totals 14 residues. The V segment lost 4 bases and the J segment 8 bases; nucleotides outside the gene matches: 9. CDR3 coding DNA: TGTGCCAGTAGTAACCAGGGGGCTGAGAGCGGCTACACCTTC. The encoded protein is CASSNQGAESGYTF.

The CDR3 reads CASSGGAGQSYGYTF. CDR3 coding DNA: TGTGCCAGCAGTGGGGGCGCTGGGCAAAGCTATGGCTACACCTTC. The chain couples TRBV28 to TRBJ1-2, with a possible D match to TRBD1 (6 bases). V gave up 5 bases and J gave up 4 bases, with 17 bases separating them. This CDR3 region has 15 residues. The germline CDR1 and CDR2 sequences are MDHEN and SYDVKM.

The chain joins TRBV19 to TRBJ1-3; tentative D call: TRBD1 (6 bases). V was pared by 5 bases and J by 0 bases, with 14 bases between. Germline V CDR1 and CDR2: LNHDA, SQIVND (reference sequence). The length of the CDR3 is 16 residues. The CDR3 sequence is CASSLQGRLSGNTIYF. CDR3 nucleotides: TGTGCCAGTAGTCTTCAGGGGAGACTCTCTGGAAACACCATATATTTT.

The genes are TRBV7-8 and TRBJ1-1; 8 bases are a match to TRBD1. This CDR3 is 16 amino acids long. Germline V CDR1 and CDR2: SGHVS, FQNEAQ. Germline trimming cut 2 bases from V and 4 bases from J; bases unmatched to any gene: 9. The CDR3 region has the DNA TGTGCCAGCAGCTTACGCCAGGGGGCGGGGGTCACTGAAGCTTTCTTT. Translation gives CASSLRQGAGVTEAFF. Complete variable domain (other parts from reference TRBV7-8 and TRBJ1-1): GAGVSQSPRYKVAKRGQDVALRCDPISGHVSLFWYQQALGQGPEFLTYFQNEAQLDKSGLPSDRFFAERPEGSVSTLKIQRTQQEDSAVYLCASSLRQGAGVTEAFFGQGTRLTVV.